These 24 T cell receptor beta chains share one sample of origin, sequenced in a study of early T cells in non-severe SARS-CoV-2 infection. TCRdb re-derived calls from the 5' RACE reads in MiXCR, one entry per CDR3 protein. The sample includes tens of thousands of distinct CDR3 sequences, about an eighth seen only once; the top ten take roughly 2.5%. Sequenced here: whole blood, sampled at baseline. Receptors originate from an adult who was a healthcare worker with PCR-confirmed SARS-CoV-2 infection or an uninfected control (not recorded which).

The sample holds many counts of this clonotype. The chain employs TRBV18 and TRBJ1-1; no reliable D call. CDR1 and CDR2 (germline): KGHSH, LQKENI. V was trimmed by 1 base and J by 1 base, leaving 4 bases between them. The CDR3 extends over 13 amino acids. The chain's CDR3 is CASSPRANTEAFF. CDR3 in DNA: TGTGCCAGCTCACCACGGGCGAACACTGAAGCTTTCTTT.

There are a few counts of this clonotype. This rearrangement joins TRBV3-1 to TRBJ2-1; 11 bases map to TRBD1. CDR1 and CDR2 from the germline V gene are LGHDT and YNNKEL (reference sequence). Trimming took 1 base from V and 9 from J; bases not matched to a gene: 2. This CDR3 spans 14 amino acids. The CDR3, as DNA: TGTGCCAGCAGCCAAGGGACAGGGGGCGGTGAGCAGTTCTTC. Its protein product is CASSQGTGGGEQFF.

This clonotype was found many times. This chain joins TRBV2 and TRBJ2-5, with TRBD2 matching over 8 bases. The V segment lost 4 bases and the J segment 4 bases; nucleotides outside the gene matches: 11. CDR3 size: 16 residues. Germline CDR1 is SNHLY and CDR2 is FYNNEI. CDR3: CASSAAGGKSVETQYF. The CDR3 DNA follows: TGTGCCAGCAGTGCCGCGGGGGGTAAATCCGTAGAGACCCAGTACTTC. Combining the CDR3 with reference TRBV2 and TRBJ2-5 gives the whole variable domain EPEVTQTPSHQVTQMGQEVILRCVPISNHLYFYWYRQILGQKVEFLVSFYNNEISEKSEIFDDQFSVERPDGSNFTLKIRSTKLEDSAMYFCASSAAGGKSVETQYFGPGTRLLVL.

This clonotype was observed at least ten times. As DNA, the CDR3 is TGTGCCAGCAGCCCCACCCGGACAGGGGGAAGGAATGAGCAGTTCTTC. It translates to CASSPTRTGGRNEQFF. The chain is built from TRBV7-9 and TRBJ2-1, with 10 positions matching TRBD1. Germline CDR1 SEHNR, CDR2 FQNEAQ (reference sequence). V was pared by 5 bases and J by 7 bases, with 11 bases of the junction left unmatched. The CDR3 length is 16 residues. Full variable domain (rest looked up from reference TRBV7-9 and TRBJ2-1): DTGVSQNPRHKITKRGQNVTFRCDPISEHNRLYWYRQTLGQGPEFLTYFQNEAQLEKSRLLSDRFSAERPKGSFSTLEIQRTEQGDSAMYLCASSPTRTGGRNEQFFGPGTRLTVL.

The V call is TRBV5-5, the J call TRBJ2-7; D unclear. V lost 0 bases and J lost 2, with 9 bases in between. Germline-derived CDR1 and CDR2 are SGHKS and YYEKEE (reference sequence). The CDR3 runs 14 residues. CDR3 sequence reads: CASSLVPGTYEQYF. The CDR3 DNA follows: TGTGCCAGCAGCTTGGTTCCAGGCACCTACGAGCAGTACTTC.

This clonotype showed up just a few times. The genes are TRBV6-2 or TRBV6-3 and TRBJ2-1; D is ambiguous. Germline CDR1 reads MNHEY; CDR2 reads SVGEGT. CDR3 length: 14 residues. Trimming pared 2 bases from V and 0 bases from J, leaving 5 bases between. The CDR3 nucleotides read TGTGCCAGCAGTTACGTAAGCTCCTACAATGAGCAGTTCTTC. It yields the protein CASSYVSSYNEQFF.

The chain recombines TRBV10-3 with TRBJ2-7; D may be TRBD1 (5 bases). The CDR3 is 14 amino acids. The germline V gene has CDR1 ENHRY and CDR2 SYGVKD. With 0 bases removed from V and 2 bases from J, the gap between germline ends came to 8 bases. CDR3 sequence: CAISESPGTYEQYF. The CDR3 coding sequence is TGTGCCATCAGTGAGTCCCCAGGGACCTACGAGCAGTACTTC.

V usage is TRBV7-3 and J usage is TRBJ2-3; D possibly corresponds to TRBD1 (6 bases). This CDR3 spans 16 amino acids. V shed 1 base and J shed 2 bases, with 13 bases lying between them. Germline assignment: CDR1 SGHTA and CDR2 FQGTGA. CDR3 loop: CASSLNGQPFTDTQYF. The DNA of the CDR3 is TGTGCCAGCAGCTTAAACGGACAGCCATTCACAGATACGCAGTATTTT.

The V and J genes are TRBV12-3 or TRBV12-4 and TRBJ1-1, with D possibly matching TRBD1 (5 bases). Trimming took off 6 bases at V and 7 bases at J, with 12 bases between the two ends. CDR3 length equals 12 residues. The CDR3 reads CASRDGTHEAFF. The CDR3 nucleotides are TGTGCCAGCAGAGACGGGACTCATGAAGCTTTCTTT.

This clonotype was counted between two and nine times. CDR3 DNA sequence: TGTGCCAGCAGTTACTCGAAGGGAGCTAATGAAAAACTGTTTTTT. It encodes CASSYSKGANEKLFF. The chain has TRBV6-6 and TRBJ1-4, with D uncertain. The CDR3 spans 15 residues. The V gene lost 0 bases and the J gene lost 3 bases, with 8 bases spanning the gap. Germline values: CDR1 MNHNY, CDR2 SVGAGI (reference sequence).

There are many counts of this clonotype. The chain employs TRBV25-1 and TRBJ2-7; D is ambiguous. This CDR3 comprises 11 residues. From germline, CDR1 is MGHDK and CDR2 SYGVNS. Trimming cost V 2 bases and J 7 bases, with 6 bases left between them. The CDR3 loop reads CASSEGREQYF. The CDR3 DNA is TGTGCCAGCAGTGAAGGGCGAGAGCAGTACTTC.

The rearrangement links TRBV9 to TRBJ2-7; 10 nucleotides match TRBD1. Trimming took 3 bases from V and 10 from J; bases not matched to a gene: 4. The CDR3 contains 12 residues. Germline CDR1 and CDR2: SGDLS and YYNGEE. CDR3 amino acids: CASSAGQGPQYF. Here the CDR3 DNA reads TGTGCCAGCAGCGCGGGACAGGGGCCTCAGTACTTC.

This clonotype was picked up a small number of times. The gene calls are TRBV5-8 and TRBJ1-2; D might be TRBD1 (5 bases). There are 15 residues in the CDR3. CDR1 and CDR2 from the germline V gene are SGHTS and YDEGEE. V lost 0 bases, J lost 5 bases, and 14 bases lay in between. The CDR3 reads CASSLAGAGKYGYTF. As DNA, the CDR3 is TGTGCCAGCAGCTTGGCTGGGGCAGGGAAATATGGCTACACCTTC.

In its sample, this clonotype was seen a few times. The chain combines TRBV6-5 with TRBJ2-7, with D possibly TRBD2 on 6 matching bases. V was cut by 2 bases and J by 0 bases, with 20 bases left in between. In germline, CDR1 is MNHEY, CDR2 SVGAGI. The CDR3 extends over 18 amino acids. The CDR3 DNA sequence: TGTGCCAGCAGTTACGCGGGACCGTACCTTGCTAGCTCCTACGAGCAGTACTTC. Translated, it gives CASSYAGPYLASSYEQYF.

This clonotype was seen more than once but under ten times. The J gene is TRBJ2-3, the V gene TRBV3-1; 8 bases align to TRBD2. Trimming cost V 2 bases and J 5 bases; bases outside gene matches: 6. Germline V gene lookup returns CDR1 LGHDT and CDR2 YNNKEL (reference sequence). This CDR3 spans 15 amino acids. The CDR3 region is CASSQKGAGVDTQYF. CDR3 coding DNA: TGTGCCAGCAGCCAAAAGGGAGCGGGGGTAGATACGCAGTATTTT.

This clonotype showed up just a few times. The gene calls are TRBV10-3 and TRBJ1-1; possible D gene TRBD1, 5 bases. V lost 11 bases and J 4 bases, leaving 17 bases between the germline ends. CDR1 is ENHRY and CDR2 is SYGVKD in the germline V gene. This CDR3 is built from 13 residues. The CDR3 DNA reads TGTGCCGTCAAACAGACGGGGGGCACTGAAGCTTTCTTT. Its translation: CAVKQTGGTEAFF.

This clonotype has only a few counts. The chain uses TRBV19 and TRBJ1-5, with 7 bases identical to TRBD1. Germline assignment: CDR1 LNHDA and CDR2 SQIVND (reference sequence). CDR3 length equals 14 residues. The V gene end was trimmed by 5 bases and the J gene end by 3 bases; junction bases not matched to a gene: 4. Here the CDR3 reads CASSVTGLNQPQHF. The CDR3 region has the DNA TGTGCCAGTAGTGTGACAGGGCTCAATCAGCCCCAGCATTTT.

This clonotype has at least ten counts. This chain links TRBV11-2 with TRBJ2-2, with 7 bases that match TRBD1. CDR3 size: 17 residues. Germline trimming cut 5 bases from V and 10 bases from J; bases unmatched to any gene: 19. Germline V gene lookup returns CDR1 SGHAT and CDR2 FQNNGV. The CDR3 is CASSLSGQRTYFTELFF. The CDR3 DNA reads as TGTGCCAGCAGCCTTTCGGGACAGCGCACCTACTTCACGGAGCTGTTTTTT.

This clonotype was recorded a few times. This rearrangement joins TRBV10-3 to TRBJ2-3; D gene uncertain. CDR1 and CDR2 from the germline V gene are ENHRY and SYGVKD. Trimming left V 3 bases short and J 10 bases short, with 11 bases between. The CDR3 contains 12 residues. CDR3 sequence (DNA): TGTGCCATCAGTGACAACTCTAGGGCGCAGTATTTT. Translating gives CAISDNSRAQYF.

There are a few counts of this clonotype. The J gene is TRBJ2-4, the V gene TRBV7-9, with 8 bases fitting TRBD1. This CDR3 is built from 16 residues. After removal of 6 bases from V and 3 bases from J, the junction contained 10 bases not matched to a gene. Germline V gene sequence: CDR1 SEHNR, CDR2 FQNEAQ (reference sequence). The CDR3 region has the DNA TGTGCCAGCAGTCTTCTCCGGGACAGGAGCAAAAACATTCAGTACTTC. Translated: CASSLLRDRSKNIQYF.

This clonotype appeared once. This rearrangement joins TRBV10-3 to TRBJ2-5; TRBD1 might be the D (6 bases). The length of the CDR3 is 13 residues. Trimming took off 2 bases at V and 2 bases at J, with 6 bases between the two ends. Germline V gives CDR1 ENHRY, CDR2 SYGVKD. The chain's CDR3 is CAISERGQETQYF. As DNA, the CDR3 is TGTGCCATCAGTGAGAGGGGGCAAGAGACCCAGTACTTC.

J is TRBJ1-1 and V is TRBV5-1; TRBD1 might be the D (6 bases). Trimming removed 3 bases from V and 3 bases from J, with 9 bases in between. This CDR3 is built from 13 residues. CDR1 is SGHRS and CDR2 is YFSETQ in the germline V gene. This chain's CDR3 is CASSYRQDTEAFF. CDR3 DNA: TGCGCCAGCAGCTACCGACAGGACACTGAAGCTTTCTTT.

The chain recombines TRBV20-1 with TRBJ2-7; D uncertain. V gave up 3 bases and J gave up 0 bases, with 9 bases separating them. This CDR3 is built from 13 residues. Germline CDR1 is DFQATT and CDR2 is SNEGSKA (reference sequence). CDR3 nucleotide sequence: TGCAGTGCTAGCGGAACCAACTCCTACGAGCAGTACTTC. This encodes CSASGTNSYEQYF.

This clonotype came up many times. The J gene is TRBJ1-5, the V gene TRBV5-4; D is possibly TRBD1 (5 bases). CDR1 SGHNT and CDR2 YYREEE come from the germline V gene (reference sequence). Trimming took off 2 bases at V and 6 bases at J, with 12 bases between the two ends. The CDR3 is made up of 14 amino acids. The chain's CDR3 is CASSFAGSGQPQHF. The CDR3 DNA is TGTGCCAGCAGCTTTGCAGGGTCTGGTCAGCCCCAGCATTTT.